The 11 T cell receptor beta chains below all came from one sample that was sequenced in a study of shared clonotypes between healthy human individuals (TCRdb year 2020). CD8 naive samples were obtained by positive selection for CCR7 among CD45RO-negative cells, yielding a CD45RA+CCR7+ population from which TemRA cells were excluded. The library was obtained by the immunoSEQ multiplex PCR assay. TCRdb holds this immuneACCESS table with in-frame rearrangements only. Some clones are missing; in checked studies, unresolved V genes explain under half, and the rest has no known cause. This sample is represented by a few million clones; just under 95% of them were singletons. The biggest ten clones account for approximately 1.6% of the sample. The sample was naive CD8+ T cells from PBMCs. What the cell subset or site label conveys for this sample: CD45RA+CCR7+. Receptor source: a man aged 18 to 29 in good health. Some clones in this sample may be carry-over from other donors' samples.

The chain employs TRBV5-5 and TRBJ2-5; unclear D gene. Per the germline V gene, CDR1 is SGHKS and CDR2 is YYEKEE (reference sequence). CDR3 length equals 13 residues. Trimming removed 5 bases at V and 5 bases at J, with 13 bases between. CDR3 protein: CASRPADPETQYF. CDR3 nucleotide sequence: TGTGCCAGCAGACCGGCCGACCCGGAGACCCAGTACTTC.

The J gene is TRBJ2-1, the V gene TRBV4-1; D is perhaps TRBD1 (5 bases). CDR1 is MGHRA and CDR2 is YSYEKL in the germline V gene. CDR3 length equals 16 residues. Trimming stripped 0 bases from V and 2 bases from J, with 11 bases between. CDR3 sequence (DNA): TGCGCCAGCAGCCAAGAAGGGGCCAGGGCCTACAATGAGCAGTTCTTC. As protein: CASSQEGARAYNEQFF.

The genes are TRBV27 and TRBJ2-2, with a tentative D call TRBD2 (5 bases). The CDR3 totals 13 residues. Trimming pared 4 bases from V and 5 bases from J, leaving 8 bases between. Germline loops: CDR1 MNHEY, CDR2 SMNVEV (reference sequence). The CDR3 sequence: CASSSRLTGELFF. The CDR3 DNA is TGTGCCAGCAGTTCGAGACTAACCGGGGAGCTGTTTTTT.

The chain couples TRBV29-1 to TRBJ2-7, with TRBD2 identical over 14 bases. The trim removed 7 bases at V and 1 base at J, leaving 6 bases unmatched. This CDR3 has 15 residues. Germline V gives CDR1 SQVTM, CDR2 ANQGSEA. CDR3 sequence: CSAGLAGGLSYEQYF. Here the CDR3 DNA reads TGCAGCGCCGGACTAGCGGGAGGCCTTTCCTACGAGCAGTACTTC.

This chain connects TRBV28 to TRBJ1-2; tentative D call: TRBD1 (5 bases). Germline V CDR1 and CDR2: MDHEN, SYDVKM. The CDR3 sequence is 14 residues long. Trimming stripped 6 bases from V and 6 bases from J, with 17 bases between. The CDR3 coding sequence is TGTGCCAGCAGCCCCATTGGGGCCAGGGATGGCTACACCTTC. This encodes CASSPIGARDGYTF.

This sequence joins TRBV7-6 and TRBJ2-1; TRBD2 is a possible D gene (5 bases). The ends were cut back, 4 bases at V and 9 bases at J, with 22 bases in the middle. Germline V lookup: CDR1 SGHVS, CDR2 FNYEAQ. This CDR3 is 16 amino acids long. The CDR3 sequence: CASSSGVVGFGAEQFF. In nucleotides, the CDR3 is TGTGCCAGCAGCTCCGGGGTGGTGGGGTTCGGCGCTGAGCAGTTCTTC. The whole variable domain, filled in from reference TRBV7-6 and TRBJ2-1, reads GAGVSQSPRYKVTKRGQDVALRCDPISGHVSLYWYRQALGQGPEFLTYFNYEAQQDKSGLPNDRFSAERPEGSISTLTIQRTEQRDSAMYRCASSSGVVGFGAEQFFGPGTRLTVL.

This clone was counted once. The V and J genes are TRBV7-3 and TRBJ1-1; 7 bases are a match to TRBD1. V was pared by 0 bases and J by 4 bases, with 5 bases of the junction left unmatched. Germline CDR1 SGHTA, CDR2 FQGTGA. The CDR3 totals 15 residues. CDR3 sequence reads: CASSLTVGGGTEAFF. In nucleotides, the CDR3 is TGTGCCAGCAGCTTAACGGTAGGGGGCGGCACTGAAGCTTTCTTT.

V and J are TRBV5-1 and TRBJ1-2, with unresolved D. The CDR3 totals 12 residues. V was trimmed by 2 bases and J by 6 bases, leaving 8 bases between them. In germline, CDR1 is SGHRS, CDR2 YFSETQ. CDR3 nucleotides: TGCGCCAGCAGCTTTCCAGGAGATGGCTACACCTTC. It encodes CASSFPGDGYTF.

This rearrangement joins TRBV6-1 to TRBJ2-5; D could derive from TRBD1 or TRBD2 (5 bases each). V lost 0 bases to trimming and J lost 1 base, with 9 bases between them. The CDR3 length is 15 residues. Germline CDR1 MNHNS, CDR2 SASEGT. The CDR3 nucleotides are TGTGCCAGCAGTGAAGCCCGTGGGGGCCAAGAGACCCAGTACTTC. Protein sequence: CASSEARGGQETQYF.

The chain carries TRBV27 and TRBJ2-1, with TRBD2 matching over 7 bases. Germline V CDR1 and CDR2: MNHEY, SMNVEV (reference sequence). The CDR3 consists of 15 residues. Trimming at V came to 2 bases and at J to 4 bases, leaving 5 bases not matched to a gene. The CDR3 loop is CASSLKWEGYNEQFF. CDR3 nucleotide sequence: TGTGCCAGCAGTTTAAAGTGGGAGGGTTACAATGAGCAGTTCTTC.

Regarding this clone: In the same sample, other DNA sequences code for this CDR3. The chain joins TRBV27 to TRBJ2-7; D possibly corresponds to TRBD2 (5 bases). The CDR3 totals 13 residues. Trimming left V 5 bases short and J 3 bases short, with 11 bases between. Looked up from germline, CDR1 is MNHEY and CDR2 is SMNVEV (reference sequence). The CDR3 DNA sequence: TGTGCCAGCAGTCTCGGACTCAGCTACGAGCAGTACTTC. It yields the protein CASSLGLSYEQYF.